The clone carrying this T cell receptor (beta chain) has ten or more counts. The authors' processing: Amplification of reference gene primers provided the estimated nucleated cell counts. Measured with immunoSEQ multiplex PCR; TCRdb has only the in-frame clones, and not every one. V and J calls plus clone size are reproduced from that table; the DNA served to infer D and trimming. This sample has 130,000 or so clones, with 70% to 90% found just once. This record comes from a study of blood T cell repertoires in COVID-19. Study-level information: There were acute and convalescent COVID-19 samples, and they came from the United States, Italy and Spain. The analysed material was cDNA or gDNA that came from T cells, B-cell-depleted T cells, or PBMCs.

This CDR3 comprises 15 residues. The germline CDR1 and CDR2 sequences are MNHNS and SASEGT. V was clipped by 1 base and J by 6 bases; unmatched bases: 6. This chain uses TRBV6-1 with TRBJ2-7; the match to TRBD1 covers 10 bases. The material sequenced was peripheral blood. This sequence was found in a man between 50 and 59 years old with acute or convalescent COVID-19. The CDR3 here is CASSEVGTGASEQYF. The CDR3 DNA follows: TGTGCCAGCAGTGAAGTGGGGACAGGGGCGTCCGAGCAGTACTTC.